Described below is a single TCR beta chain sequence and its context. The target antigen is unknown. With random hexamers, 0.5 to 1 ug RNA was reverse transcribed. TCRdb redid the calling of the immunoSEQ multiplex PCR reads with MiXCR, one entry per CDR3 protein. The profile shows roughly 400,000 distinct CDR3 sequences, 85% of them singletons. Sequencing of TCR beta drew on CD8+ and CD4+ T cells from blood. Relapsing-remitting disease, either stable or active, was present in the multiple sclerosis controls, who were treatment-naive patients. The CDR3 is made up of 15 amino acids. The V end was cut by 5 bases, the J end by 0 bases, with 12 bases between. Germline CDR1 and CDR2: MRHNA and SNTAGT. This sample is part of a study of CD8 T cells in Susac syndrome. General study points: As the study acknowledged, the number of individuals in its TCR sequencing and HLA analysis was relatively small.

The sequenced sample consisted of CD8+ T cells from PBMCs. The gene calls are TRBV6-4 and TRBJ2-3; D unresolved. The source of this sequence is a human donor with multiple sclerosis. The CDR3 is CASSPSPESTDTQYF. CDR3 coding DNA: TGTGCCAGCAGTCCCAGCCCGGAGAGCACAGATACGCAGTATTTT.